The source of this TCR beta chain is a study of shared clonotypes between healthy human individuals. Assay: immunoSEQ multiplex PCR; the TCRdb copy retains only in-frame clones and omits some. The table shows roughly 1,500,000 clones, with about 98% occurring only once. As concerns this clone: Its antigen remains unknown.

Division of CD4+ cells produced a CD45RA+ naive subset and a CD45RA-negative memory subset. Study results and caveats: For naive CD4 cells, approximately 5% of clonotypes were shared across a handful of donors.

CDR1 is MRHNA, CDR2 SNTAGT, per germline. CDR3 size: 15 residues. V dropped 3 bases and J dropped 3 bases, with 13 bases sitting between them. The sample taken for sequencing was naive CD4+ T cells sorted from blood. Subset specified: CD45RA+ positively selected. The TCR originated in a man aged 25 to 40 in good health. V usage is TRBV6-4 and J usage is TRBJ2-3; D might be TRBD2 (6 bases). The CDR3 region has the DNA TGTGCCAGCAGTGAGTGGGCGGGAACAACAGATACGCAGTATTTT. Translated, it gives CASSEWAGTTDTQYF.